This entry concerns a single T cell receptor (beta chain). These data belong to a study of blood T cells in healthy people across ages. A sample-barcoded 5' primer and a J-beta primer mix were used in a second PCR of about 6 to 12 cycles. TCRdb analysed the 5' RACE reads with MiXCR anew, one entry per CDR3 protein. The repertoire includes approximately 800,000 distinct CDR3 sequences, approximately 65% of them detected once, and around a quarter sits in the top ten. V was pared by 3 bases and J by 3 bases, with 3 bases between. Germline V gene data show CDR1 as SNHLY and CDR2 as FYNNEI. The CDR3 contains 11 residues.

The TCR comes from a man under 40 in good health. The chain joins TRBV2 to TRBJ2-7; no reliable D call. The source material was blood. The CDR3 protein is CASSDDYEQYF. Written as DNA, the CDR3 is TGTGCCAGCAGTGATGACTACGAGCAGTACTTC.